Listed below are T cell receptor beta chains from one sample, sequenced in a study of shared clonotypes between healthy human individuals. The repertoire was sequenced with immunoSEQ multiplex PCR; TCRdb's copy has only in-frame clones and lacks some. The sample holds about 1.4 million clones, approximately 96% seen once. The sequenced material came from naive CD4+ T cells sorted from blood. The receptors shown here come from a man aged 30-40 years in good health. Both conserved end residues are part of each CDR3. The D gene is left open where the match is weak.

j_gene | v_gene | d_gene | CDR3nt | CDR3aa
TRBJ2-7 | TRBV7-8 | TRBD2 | TGTGCCAGCAGCCTCACCGGGACTAGGGTCTACGAGCAGTACTTC | CASSLTGTRVYEQYF
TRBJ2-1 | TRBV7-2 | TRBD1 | TGTGCCAGCAGCTTCCGCCGGGACAGAGGTAATGAGCAGTTCTTC | CASSFRRDRGNEQFF
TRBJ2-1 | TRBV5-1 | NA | TGCGCCAGCAGCTTGGCGGGAGCGTCGGTGAATGAGCAGTTCTTC | CASSLAGASVNEQFF
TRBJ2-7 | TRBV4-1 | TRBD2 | TGCGCCAGCAGCCGCGGACTAGCGGGAGGTGGTAGCGAGCAGTACTTC | CASSRGLAGGGSEQYF
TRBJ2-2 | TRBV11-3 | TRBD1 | TGTGCCAGCAGCTTAGGATCAGGGGGCCACACCGGGGAGCTGTTTTTT | CASSLGSGGHTGELFF
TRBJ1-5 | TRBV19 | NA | TGTGCCACCACCGGACGGATCCCCGAACCCCAGCATTTT | CATTGRIPEPQHF
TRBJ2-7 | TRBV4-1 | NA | TGCGCCAGCAGCCAAGGGATCACTGTTCCCTACGAGCAGTACTTC | CASSQGITVPYEQYF
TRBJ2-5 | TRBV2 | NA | TGTGCCAGCAGTGAAGCTCGGGCTGCGGTGCGGGAGACCCAGTACTTC | CASSEARAAVRETQYF
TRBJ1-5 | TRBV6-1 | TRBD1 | TGTGCCAGCAGTGGCCGACAGGGTTCGAGGCAGCCCCAGCATTTT | CASSGRQGSRQPQHF
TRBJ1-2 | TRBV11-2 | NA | TGTGCCAGCAGCAGGGTGAACTATGGCTACACCTTC | CASSRVNYGYTF
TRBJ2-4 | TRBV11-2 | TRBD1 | TGTGCCAGCAGCTTGGACAGGAAAAACATTCAGTACTTC | CASSLDRKNIQYF
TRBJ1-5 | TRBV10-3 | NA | TGTGCCATCAGTGAGTCGAGGGATAGCAATCAGCCCCAGCATTTT | CAISESRDSNQPQHF
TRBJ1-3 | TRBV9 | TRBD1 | TGTGCCAGCAGCTCACAGGGGGCTTCTGGAAACACCATATATTTT | CASSSQGASGNTIYF
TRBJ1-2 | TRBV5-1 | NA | TGCGCCAGCAGCTTTCACAGGGATGGCTACACCTTC | CASSFHRDGYTF
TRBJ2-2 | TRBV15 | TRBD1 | TGTGCCACCAGCAGAGATGTGGGGACAGGGAAGGTGTTTTTT | CATSRDVGTGKVFF
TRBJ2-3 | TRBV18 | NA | TGTGCCAGCTCACCACCGGGGACGCCACTGCAGTATTTT | CASSPPGTPLQYF
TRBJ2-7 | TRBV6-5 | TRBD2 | TGTGCCAGCGGGACAGTAGCGGGAGGGCCCCACGAGCAGTACTTC | CASGTVAGGPHEQYF
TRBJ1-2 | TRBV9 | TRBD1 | TGTGCCAGCAGCGCGCAGGTCAGGGGGACCTATGGCTACACCTTC | CASSAQVRGTYGYTF
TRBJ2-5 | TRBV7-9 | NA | TGTGCCAGCAGCTTCGGCGGGCAAGAGACCCAGTACTTC | CASSFGGQETQYF
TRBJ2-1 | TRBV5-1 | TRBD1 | TGCGCCAGCAGCTTTGGACAGGGGTACAATGAGCAGTTCTTC | CASSFGQGYNEQFF
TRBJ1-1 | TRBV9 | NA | TGTGCCAGCAGCGCCCGGCCCGGGGGGACGAACACTGAAGCTTTCTTT | CASSARPGGTNTEAFF
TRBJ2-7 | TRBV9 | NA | TGTGCCAGCAGCGTACGGCAAGGAGACGAGCAGTACTTC | CASSVRQGDEQYF
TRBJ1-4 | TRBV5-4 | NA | TGTGCCAGCAGCTTTGTCCACACAGGGTCAGCTAATGAAAAACTGTTTTTT | CASSFVHTGSANEKLFF
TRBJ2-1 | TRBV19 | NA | TGTGCCAGTAGTAAGACCCCACGTTGGGGGAATGAGCAGTTCTTC | CASSKTPRWGNEQFF
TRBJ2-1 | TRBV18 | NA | TGTGCCAGCTCACAGACCGGAAATGAGCAGTTCTTC | CASSQTGNEQFF
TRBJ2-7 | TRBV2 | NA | TGTGCCAGCAGTGAAATTTTGACCGCCTACGAGCAGTACTTC | CASSEILTAYEQYF
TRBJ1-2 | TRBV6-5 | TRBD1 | TGTGCCAGCAGTTACCCTTCGGACAGGGGGCATTGGAGCTACACCTTC | CASSYPSDRGHWSYTF
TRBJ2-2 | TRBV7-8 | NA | TGTGCCAGCAGCTTAGGGGCCGGGGAGCTGTTTTTT | CASSLGAGELFF
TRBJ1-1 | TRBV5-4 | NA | TGTGCCAGCAGCCGGAGACTGAACACTGAAGCTTTCTTT | CASSRRLNTEAFF
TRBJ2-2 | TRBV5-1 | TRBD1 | TGCGCCAGCAGCTTGCACAGGGGAAGAACCGGGGAGCTGTTTTTT | CASSLHRGRTGELFF
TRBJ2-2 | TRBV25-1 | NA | TGTGCCAGCAGTGAGCAGGGGCGGAGAAACACCGGGGAGCTGTTTTTT | CASSEQGRRNTGELFF
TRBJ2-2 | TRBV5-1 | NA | TGCGCCAGCAGACCCGGGGACACCGGGGAGCTGTTTTTT | CASRPGDTGELFF
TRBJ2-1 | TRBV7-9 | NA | TGTGCCAGCATCTTACAGGCCGGGGTTGACAATGAGCAGTTCTTC | CASILQAGVDNEQFF